Sequencing of this TCR beta chain was carried out in a study of T cell repertoires in aging, cancer and after chemotherapy. In the study overall: Donor ages fell into six groups from 30 or younger up to 70 or older. Paired samples before and after chemotherapy came from chronic lymphocytic leukemia patients on fludarabine- or bendamustine-based regimens. Notes on the study in general: Untreated cancer patients had significantly lower blood TCR diversity than age-matched healthy donors. Thymic emigration or peripheral T cell expansion may be impaired by lymphoid organ infiltration in hematological cancer.

Peripheral blood genomic DNA, not sorted cells or RNA, was the template. Rearranged V-D-J TRB sequences were amplified with a mixed TRB-A/B primer pool. TCRdb re-analysed the multiplex PCR reads in MiXCR, keeping a single row per CDR3 protein. The profile covers under 4,500 distinct CDR3 sequences, with roughly two fifths appearing a single time and around 3.4% taken by the ten largest. In this sample, this clonotype is medium-sized. Antigen unknown. J was trimmed by 6 bases and V by 6 bases; bases with no gene match: 11. CDR1 and CDR2 from the germline V gene are KGHSH and LQKENI. The CDR3 has 16 amino acids.

The clonotype was recovered from a human donor with a blood cancer. The sequenced sample consisted of blood. The rearrangement uses TRBV18 and TRBJ2-1; 10 bases line up with TRBD2. CDR3 sequence (DNA): TGTGCCAGCTCTGGGGCTAGCGGGAGAGTAGGCAATGAGCAGTTCTTC. Translation gives CASSGASGRVGNEQFF.